This entry features one T cell receptor beta chain sequence. The record originates from a study of shared clonotypes between healthy human individuals. The overall study: CD4 naive and memory got three plates each, CD8 naive two, CD8 memory one.

Repertoires were generated with immunoSEQ multiplex PCR, while TCRdb's copy carries only in-frame clones and drops some. The sample contains 2,500,000 or so clones, roughly 93% of which appear only once. Source material: naive CD4+ T cells from PBMCs. Documented subset: CD45RA+ positively selected. This receptor was taken from a man aged 18 to 35 in good health. Some clones in this sample may be carry-over from other donors' samples.

The CDR3 nucleotides are TGTGCCAGCAGCTCGGAGGGGAACACTGAAGCTTTCTTT. Translated, it gives CASSSEGNTEAFF. The chain uses TRBV7-3 and TRBJ1-1, with D unresolved. Trimming left V 4 bases short and J 1 base short, with 7 bases between. Germline lookup yields CDR1 SGHTA and CDR2 FQGTGA. This CDR3 has 13 amino acids.